This TCR beta chain came from a study of OX40 agonist ivuxolimab in advanced cancers. A note on the overall study: Ivuxolimab, which targeted the costimulatory receptor OX40 (CD134), was an agonistic, fully human IgG2 monoclonal antibody. Intravenous ivuxolimab was administered to patients every 2 weeks at six dose levels: 0.01, 0.1, 0.3, 1.5, 3 and 10 mg/kg. Of the roughly 54 patients in dose escalation, some 20 had hepatocellular carcinoma, approximately 15 had melanoma, 9 had renal cell carcinoma and 9 had head and neck cancer. A male proportion of nearly 85% and a mean age of around 60 years, ranging from roughly 20 to 80, were recorded for the dose-escalation cohort. Patients were allowed to have had prior anti-PD-1, anti-PD-L1 or anti-CTLA-4 therapy, and 30% to 40% of the dose-escalation patients had been treated with checkpoint inhibitors. Three dose-escalation patients achieved partial responses, one with hepatocellular carcinoma and two with cutaneous melanoma. Peripheral TCRbeta sequencing aimed to test whether ivuxolimab altered TCR sequence diversity and caused clonal T-cell expansion. The paper reports the monotherapy dose-escalation portion (N of about 56 patients) of the phase I ivuxolimab trial.

Genomic DNA was extracted from sorted cells for sequencing of the TCRbeta CDR3 region. The immunoSEQ Assay was used for sequencing of TCRbeta CDR3 regions. The clones in this table, taken by TCRdb from immuneACCESS, are in-frame only. Not every clone is retained; where verified, under half of the shortfall comes from an unresolved V gene, and the cause of the rest is unknown. A total of tens of thousands of clones appear in this sample, around 82% of them only once. The ten top clones hold around 3.6% of the sample. Reading from cysteine to phenylalanine, the CDR3 counts 13 amino acids. Kept here is only the CDR3 DNA, which spans 39 bases and is read in frame from base 1. Results the study describes overall, beyond this receptor: Low levels of normalized T-cell clonal expansion were also shown by some nonresponding patients. After ivuxolimab, expanded clones were on average more numerous among CD8+ T cells than among CD4+ T cells. At doses of 0.1 to 3.0 mg/kg, clonal expansion of both CD4+ and CD8+ T cells in blood was seen between baseline and week 6. Which antigens the clonally expanded peripheral T cells were specific for was not determined. Partial responders in the 0.1-3.0 mg/kg groups had among the lowest normalized peripheral clonal expansion, especially among CD8+ T cells.

This clone showed up just a few times. The clone's antigen remains unknown. The sample holds no much larger clone one base away, and base qualities are not on file. The trial excluded patients who had a history of autoimmune disease or were on systemic immunosuppression. Peripheral blood for TCR sequencing was drawn from every dose cohort at baseline, at cycle 4 day 1 and at cycle 7 day 1. Samples were obtained from an open-label, multicenter, first-in-human phase I dose-escalation trial of ivuxolimab. Adults with locally advanced or metastatic melanoma, renal cell, hepatocellular, or head and neck squamous cell carcinoma were enrolled in the trial. CD4+ and CD8+ T cells were sorted separately from peripheral blood before TCR sequencing.

Specimen: CD4+ or CD8+ T cells sorted from blood, collected in a trial of the OX40 agonist ivuxolimab. The TCR comes from an adult with an advanced solid tumor such as melanoma, head and neck, liver or kidney cancer. This sequence uses TRBV21-1 and TRBJ1-1. TRBV21-1 is reported as a pseudogene. For the CDR3, the sequence is CASNPTKNTEAFF. The bases read TGTGCCAGCAACCCTACAAAGAACACTGAAGCTTTCTTT.